Below are 2 T cell receptor beta chains sequenced from a single sample in a study of T cell responses to AZD1222 COVID-19 vaccine. The method was immunoSEQ multiplex PCR; TCRdb's version includes in-frame clones alone and lacks a portion of them. Among approximately 64,000 clones, around 84% were seen once, and the ten largest hold under 8%. The source material was peripheral blood, sampled on day 0 of AZD1222 vaccination. The origin of the receptors is an adult in good health.

This chain links TRBV19 with TRBJ1-5; 9 positions agree with TRBD1. This CDR3 contains 15 residues. Germline assignment: CDR1 LNHDA and CDR2 SQIVND (reference sequence). With V trimmed by 8 bases and J by 6 bases, 11 bases remained unmatched. The CDR3 DNA sequence: TGTGCCAGTCGGACCTTTACAGGGGGCTTTCAGCCCCAGCATTTT. Translated: CASRTFTGGFQPQHF.

The gene calls are TRBV27 and TRBJ2-7; weak D call: TRBD2 (5 bases). Trimming cost V 4 bases and J 4 bases, with 17 bases left between them. There are 15 residues in the CDR3. CDR1 is MNHEY, CDR2 SMNVEV, per germline (reference sequence). CDR3 nucleotides: TGTGCCAGCAGTTCCGAGGGTAGGGTGGGGTACGAGCAGTACTTC. Its protein is CASSSEGRVGYEQYF.